The 25 T cell receptor beta chains below come from one sample, sequenced in a study of shared clonotypes between healthy human individuals. TCRdb's table, derived via immunoSEQ multiplex PCR, lists solely in-frame clones and lacks some. The data contain about 320,000 clones, over 75% of them singletons. Sequencing was done on a sample of memory CD8+ T cells sorted from blood. Stated subset: CD45RO+ cells pooled with CCR7-negative TemRA cells. The receptor set was obtained from a man aged 18 to 30 in good health.

This clone was counted once. The V call is TRBV9, the J call TRBJ2-1; tentatively, D is TRBD1 (6 bases). CDR3 length: 14 amino acids. The germline gives CDR1 SGDLS, CDR2 YYNGEE. The V end lost 0 bases, the J end lost 7 bases, and 11 bases lay between the germline ends. The CDR3 protein is CASSVDLGANEQFF. The CDR3 nucleotides are TGTGCCAGCAGCGTAGATCTGGGGGCGAATGAGCAGTTCTTC.

The chain is built from TRBV6-5 and TRBJ2-7, with D possibly being TRBD1 (6 bases). The V gene lost 0 bases and the J gene lost 2 bases, with 11 bases spanning the gap. Germline CDR1 MNHEY, CDR2 SVGAGI. This CDR3 spans 15 amino acids. The CDR3 protein is CASSYSIQGPYEQYF. CDR3 nucleotide sequence: TGTGCCAGCAGTTACTCGATACAGGGTCCCTACGAGCAGTACTTC.

This sequence joins TRBV27 and TRBJ1-2; D is uncertain. CDR3 length equals 13 residues. The germline V gene has CDR1 MNHEY and CDR2 SMNVEV (reference sequence). The ends were cut back, 5 bases at V and 0 bases at J, with 7 bases in the middle. The chain's CDR3 is CASSPKANYGYTF. DNA for the CDR3: TGTGCCAGCAGTCCAAAAGCTAACTATGGCTACACCTTC.

The rearrangement uses TRBV28 and TRBJ2-3; no firm D call. Trimming took off 6 bases at V and 6 bases at J, with 13 bases between the two ends. The CDR3 totals 13 residues. CDR1 is MDHEN and CDR2 is SYDVKM in the germline V gene. The CDR3 coding sequence is TGTGCCAGCAGCTTGAACGTGGTGGATACGCAGTATTTT. Encoded protein: CASSLNVVDTQYF.

The chain links TRBV7-8 to TRBJ2-3, with TRBD2 matching over 11 bases. The CDR3 contains 18 residues. J was trimmed by 2 bases and V by 1 base; bases with no gene match: 8. Germline assignment: CDR1 SGHVS and CDR2 FQNEAQ. The CDR3 DNA is TGTGCCAGCAGCTTAGACCTAGCGGGAGGCCTCCCCACAGATACGCAGTATTTT. Protein product: CASSLDLAGGLPTDTQYF. The variable domain in full, completed from reference TRBV7-8 and TRBJ2-3, reads GAGVSQSPRYKVAKRGQDVALRCDPISGHVSLFWYQQALGQGPEFLTYFQNEAQLDKSGLPSDRFFAERPEGSVSTLKIQRTQQEDSAVYLCASSLDLAGGLPTDTQYFGPGTRLTVL.

The chain uses TRBV6-1 and TRBJ1-1; 8 positions match TRBD1. The junction had 9 bases not matched to a gene; V was cut back by 6 bases and J by 3 bases. The CDR3 spans 15 residues. Looked up from germline, CDR1 is MNHNS and CDR2 is SASEGT. The CDR3 region has the DNA TGTGCCAGCAGCGCGGACAGGGTGGGAGACACTGAAGCTTTCTTT. This translates into CASSADRVGDTEAFF.

The chain joins TRBV30 to TRBJ2-2; perhaps TRBD2 as D (6 bases). The CDR3 runs to 12 residues. Trimming pared 3 bases from V and 6 bases from J, leaving 8 bases between. Germline CDR1 is GTSNPN and CDR2 is SVGIG (reference sequence). The chain's CDR3 is CAWSGEAGELFF. The CDR3 bases are TGTGCCTGGAGCGGGGAGGCCGGGGAGCTGTTTTTT.

The chain's CDR3 is CAIRGPQGEPNYGYTF. The CDR3, as DNA: TGTGCCATCAGGGGACCCCAGGGGGAGCCTAACTATGGCTACACCTTC. V and J are TRBV10-3 and TRBJ1-2; the match to TRBD1 covers 7 bases. J lost 0 bases, V lost 6 bases, and 10 bases had no gene match. Germline V gene lookup returns CDR1 ENHRY and CDR2 SYGVKD. This CDR3 comprises 16 residues.

The chain has TRBV13 and TRBJ2-7; 8 bases line up with TRBD2. V lost 7 bases, J lost 2 bases, and 7 bases stayed unmatched. Looked up from germline, CDR1 is PRHDT and CDR2 is FYEKMQ (reference sequence). This CDR3 contains 14 residues. DNA of the CDR3: TGTGCCAGCACCCTTACCGGGAGGGCCTACGAGCAGTACTTC. Translating gives CASTLTGRAYEQYF.

The V gene is TRBV28, the J gene TRBJ1-1; D gene ambiguous. Germline V lookup: CDR1 MDHEN, CDR2 SYDVKM. CDR3 length equals 15 residues. Trimming shortened V by 4 bases and J by 1 base, and 13 bases separated the two germline ends. CDR3 nucleotide sequence: TGTGCCAGCAGTTCCCAGACGACGGGGAACACTGAAGCTTTCTTT. Its translation is CASSSQTTGNTEAFF.

This clone showed up just a few times. V and J are TRBV10-1 and TRBJ1-1, with D maybe TRBD1 (5 bases). V was shortened by 5 bases and J by 10 bases, with 8 bases between the two germline ends. The CDR3 runs 10 residues. Germline CDR1 and CDR2: WNHNN and SYGVQD (reference sequence). CDR3 nucleotides: TGCGCCAGCAGTAGAGGGACAGCTTTCTTT. Amino acids: CASSRGTAFF.

This clone has more than one count but fewer than ten. The V call is TRBV10-1, the J call TRBJ1-2; D gene uncertain. The CDR3 is made up of 17 amino acids. CDR1 and CDR2 (germline): WNHNN, SYGVQD (reference sequence). V gave up 4 bases and J gave up 4 bases, with 22 bases separating them. CDR3 sequence (DNA): TGCGCCAGCAGTGGCCAACTAAAGGTCGGGCGTCTCTATGGCTACACCTTC. Its protein is CASSGQLKVGRLYGYTF.

Comment on this clone: This specimen includes other DNA sequences encoding the same CDR3. The CDR3 spells CASSLDRGPTDTQYF. CDR3 bases: TGTGCCAGCAGTCTAGACAGGGGTCCCACAGATACGCAGTATTTT. The chain recombines TRBV27 with TRBJ2-3; 8 bases are shared with TRBD1. With 5 bases clipped from V and 2 bases from J, the junction kept 6 bases outside the gene matches. Per germline, CDR1 MNHEY and CDR2 SMNVEV (reference sequence). The length of the CDR3 is 15 residues.

This clone came up once. The V and J genes are TRBV19 and TRBJ1-2; D not resolved. The ends were cut back, 9 bases at V and 8 bases at J, with 16 bases in the middle. The germline gives CDR1 LNHDA, CDR2 SQIVND (reference sequence). The CDR3 sequence is 12 residues long. The CDR3 DNA reads TGTGCCAGCCGGACCGAACCTGGGGGCTACACCTTC. It is translated as CASRTEPGGYTF.

The chain has TRBV4-1 and TRBJ1-3; D uncertain. The CDR3 is 16 residues long. The V and J ends lost 0 bases and 0 bases respectively, with 9 bases between them. Germline CDR1 is MGHRA and CDR2 is YSYEKL. CDR3: CASSQEAHSSGNTIYF. In DNA form, the CDR3 reads TGCGCCAGCAGCCAAGAAGCCCACAGCTCTGGAAACACCATATATTTT.

A single count supports this clone. The genes are TRBV4-1 and TRBJ1-2; D ambiguous. Germline CDR1 reads MGHRA; CDR2 reads YSYEKL. V lost 0 bases and J lost 2, with 7 bases in between. CDR3 length equals 14 residues. The CDR3 here is CASSQDTLNYGYTF. The CDR3 nucleotides are TGCGCCAGCAGCCAAGATACGTTAAACTATGGCTACACCTTC.

The V and J genes are TRBV4-2 and TRBJ1-5; D gene unclear. The CDR3 runs 14 residues. CDR1 is LGHNA and CDR2 is YNFKEQ in the germline V gene. V lost 1 base to trimming and J lost 8 bases, with 12 bases between them. DNA of the CDR3: TGTGCCAGCAGCCAAGTAGGAGCAGGAGAGCCCCAGCATTTT. Translating gives CASSQVGAGEPQHF.

The sample holds a few counts of this clone. The genes are TRBV29-1 and TRBJ2-2, with no clear D. The V and J ends lost 7 bases and 0 bases respectively, with 9 bases between them. The CDR3 extends over 13 amino acids. From germline, CDR1 is SQVTM and CDR2 ANQGSEA. The CDR3 region has the DNA TGCAGCGCGTTTGACGCGAACACCGGGGAGCTGTTTTTT. As protein: CSAFDANTGELFF.

The chain joins TRBV7-9 to TRBJ1-1, with a weak D call TRBD1 (5 bases). The CDR3 totals 17 residues. Trimming shortened V by 0 bases and J by 0 bases, and 14 bases separated the two germline ends. The germline V gene encodes CDR1 SEHNR and CDR2 FQNEAQ (reference sequence). DNA of the CDR3: TGTGCCAGCAGCTTAGCGACCGGGGGACCCATGAACACTGAAGCTTTCTTT. As protein: CASSLATGGPMNTEAFF. Full variable domain (rest looked up from reference TRBV7-9 and TRBJ1-1): DTGVSQNPRHKITKRGQNVTFRCDPISEHNRLYWYRQTLGQGPEFLTYFQNEAQLEKSRLLSDRFSAERPKGSFSTLEIQRTEQGDSAMYLCASSLATGGPMNTEAFFGQGTRLTVV.

The chain has TRBV13 and TRBJ2-3; D is undetermined. This CDR3 has 14 amino acids. With 2 bases removed from V and 5 bases from J, the gap between germline ends came to 11 bases. Per the germline V gene, CDR1 is PRHDT and CDR2 is FYEKMQ (reference sequence). The CDR3 sequence is CASSLKFSGDTQYF. The DNA of the CDR3 is TGTGCCAGCAGCTTAAAATTTTCGGGAGATACGCAGTATTTT.

This sequence joins TRBV10-2 and TRBJ2-1; 8 bases agree with TRBD2. The CDR3 extends over 14 amino acids. Germline V gene lookup returns CDR1 WSHSY and CDR2 SAAADI. The CDR3 DNA reads as TGCCAAACCCGGGGAGCGGGGGTCTACAATGAGCAGTTCTTC. This sequence encodes CQTRGAGVYNEQFF.

The V gene is TRBV29-1, the J gene TRBJ2-7, with a possible D match to TRBD2 (5 bases). Between the trimmed V and J ends, which lost 2 bases and 12 bases, there was a span of 17 bases. The CDR3 consists of 12 residues. Germline CDR1 reads SQVTM; CDR2 reads ANQGSEA. CDR3 coding DNA: TGCAGCGTTGAATCCCAGGACGGGAAGCGGTACTTC. This gives the protein CSVESQDGKRYF.

This chain links TRBV27 with TRBJ2-7; possible D gene TRBD2, 6 bases. Trimming cost V 2 bases and J 2 bases, with 16 bases left between them. CDR1 MNHEY and CDR2 SMNVEV come from the germline V gene (reference sequence). This CDR3 is built from 16 residues. DNA for the CDR3: TGTGCCAGCAGTTTAGTCGCTAGCGCAGCCCCCTACGAGCAGTACTTC. This translates into CASSLVASAAPYEQYF.

The V and J genes are TRBV25-1 and TRBJ1-1; D is unclear. Germline assignment: CDR1 MGHDK and CDR2 SYGVNS. V lost 10 bases to trimming and J lost 6 bases, with 12 bases between them. The CDR3 sequence is 11 residues long. CDR3 bases: TGTGCCACCCGGGGTGGGGCTGAAGCTTTCTTT. It is translated as CATRGGAEAFF.

The rearrangement uses TRBV21-1 and TRBJ2-7; TRBD2, as called in the table, went unchecked against the DNA. TRBV21-1 represents a pseudogene. The CDR3 is made up of 13 amino acids. The CDR3 DNA reads TGTGCCAGCAGCGACGGGGGGATTAACGAGCAGTACTTC. Protein sequence: CASSDGGINEQYF.